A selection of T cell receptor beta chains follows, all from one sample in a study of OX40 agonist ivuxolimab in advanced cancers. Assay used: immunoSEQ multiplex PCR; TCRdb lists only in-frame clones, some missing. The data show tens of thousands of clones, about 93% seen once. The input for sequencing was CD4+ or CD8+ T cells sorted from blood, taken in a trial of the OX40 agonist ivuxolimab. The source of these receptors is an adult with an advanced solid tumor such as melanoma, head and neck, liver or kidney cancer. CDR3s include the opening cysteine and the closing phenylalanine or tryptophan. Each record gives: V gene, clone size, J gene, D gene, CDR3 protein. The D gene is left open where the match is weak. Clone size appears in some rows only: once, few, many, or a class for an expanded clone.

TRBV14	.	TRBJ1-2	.	CASSQDSRPLYGYTF
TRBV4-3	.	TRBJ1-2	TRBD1	CASSQDRGVNGYTF
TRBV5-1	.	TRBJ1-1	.	CASSSRQLNTEAFF
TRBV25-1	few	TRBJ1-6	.	CASSMIHNSPLHF
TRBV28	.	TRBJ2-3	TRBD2	CASLAGGRAADTQYF
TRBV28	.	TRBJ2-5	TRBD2	CASSLGLAGVETQYF
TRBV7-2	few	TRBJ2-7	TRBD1	CASSGQGASYEQYF
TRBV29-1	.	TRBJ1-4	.	CSVRLGEKLFF
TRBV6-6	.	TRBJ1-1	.	CASGGGGFTEAFF
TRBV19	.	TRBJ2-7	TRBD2	CASSTRLAGSYEQYF
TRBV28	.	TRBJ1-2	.	CASSLLRANYGYTF
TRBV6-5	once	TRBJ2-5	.	CARGWEETQYF
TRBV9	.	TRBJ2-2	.	CASSVEGYGELFF
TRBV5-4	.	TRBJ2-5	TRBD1	CASRQDRASETQYF
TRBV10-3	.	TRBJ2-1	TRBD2	CAIGNRGGTYNEQFF
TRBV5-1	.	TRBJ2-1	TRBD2	CASSTGLLINNEQFF
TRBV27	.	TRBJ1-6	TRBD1	CASRGQGVIIPLHF
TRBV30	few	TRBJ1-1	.	CAWRRMGGEAFF
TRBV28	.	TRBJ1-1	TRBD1	CASMTGTNTGAFF
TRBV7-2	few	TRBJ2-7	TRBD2	CASSLQREGHEQYF
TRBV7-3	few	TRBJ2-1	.	CASSLTRDTNEQFF
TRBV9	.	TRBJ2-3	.	CASSPPRSTGTDTQYF
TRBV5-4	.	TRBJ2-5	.	CASSPRTVRETQYF
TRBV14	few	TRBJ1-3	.	CASSHRGPSGNTIYF
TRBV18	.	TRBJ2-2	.	CASSPNTKTGELFF
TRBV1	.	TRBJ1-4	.	CTSSQAGEGEKLFF